What follows are 30 T cell receptor beta chains derived from one specimen sequenced in a study of blood T cells in healthy people across ages. Combining a sample-barcoded 5' primer with a J-beta primer mix, a second PCR ran for roughly 7 to 12 cycles. TCRdb re-called the 5' RACE reads with MiXCR, one entry per CDR3 protein. The table shows around 1,000,000 distinct CDR3 sequences, with under 40% occurring only once. Sequencing was done on a sample of blood. These receptors came from a young man in good health.

The J gene is TRBJ2-5, the V gene TRBV6-2 or TRBV6-3; D is uncertain. CDR1 is MNHEY, CDR2 SVGEGT, per germline. Between the trimmed V and J ends, which lost 5 bases and 4 bases, there was a span of 14 bases. This CDR3 is built from 14 residues. The CDR3 coding sequence is TGTGCCAGCAGTGGTAGGCGCACGCGAGAGACCCAGTACTTC. Translated, it gives CASSGRRTRETQYF.

On this clonotype: This may come from a read error, since a much larger clone is one base off. The chain carries TRBV4-3 and TRBJ2-4; D possibly corresponds to TRBD1 (6 bases). The J call is in doubt because the DNA end fits TRBJ2-1 better. Germline V gene lookup returns CDR1 LGHNA and CDR2 YSLEER. The CDR3 covers 15 residues. CDR3 in DNA: TGCGCCAGCAGCCTTAGTGTGGGGGCCAAAAACATTCAGTTCTTC. Encoded protein: CASSLSVGAKNIQFF.

The V and J genes are TRBV4-1 and TRBJ1-6, with D possibly being TRBD1 (6 bases). Trimming left V 0 bases short and J 9 bases short, with 12 bases between. This CDR3 contains 15 residues. The V gene's germline CDR1 is MGHRA and CDR2 YSYEKL. The CDR3 DNA is TGCGCCAGCAGCCAAGATCAGGGGACAAGTTCACCCCTCCACTTT. Encoded protein: CASSQDQGTSSPLHF.

This clonotype has a count of ten or more. The rearrangement uses TRBV12-3 or TRBV12-4 and TRBJ1-5; D ambiguous. There are 12 residues in the CDR3. V lost 7 bases, J lost 0 bases, and 4 bases lay in between. This CDR3 reads CASTISNQPQHF. The CDR3, as DNA: TGTGCCAGCACGATTAGCAATCAGCCCCAGCATTTT.

This clonotype was observed a few times. This chain joins TRBV6-5 and TRBJ2-7; D gene uncertain. Germline V gene sequence: CDR1 MNHEY, CDR2 SVGAGI. The CDR3 runs to 13 residues. The V gene lost 8 bases and the J gene lost 1 base, with 12 bases spanning the gap. CDR3 residues: CASGTASSYEQYF. CDR3 nucleotide sequence: TGTGCCAGCGGTACTGCATCTTCCTACGAGCAGTACTTC.

The table lists this clonotype with a count of one. The gene calls are TRBV5-1 and TRBJ2-2; 8 positions agree with TRBD2. J lost 4 bases, V lost 0 bases, and 5 bases had no gene match. Germline CDR1 SGHRS, CDR2 YFSETQ. The CDR3 extends over 16 amino acids. The CDR3 loop is CASSLEGSGVTGELFF. The DNA of the CDR3 is TGCGCCAGCAGCTTGGAGGGTAGCGGGGTCACCGGGGAGCTGTTTTTT.

This clonotype was seen a few times. The V gene is TRBV7-9, the J gene TRBJ1-2; maybe TRBD1 (5 bases). Germline lookup yields CDR1 SEHNR and CDR2 FQNEAQ (reference sequence). Trimming removed 4 bases from V and 4 bases from J, with 19 bases in between. The CDR3 length is 16 residues. The CDR3 nucleotides read TGTGCCAGCAGCTCCCCCGGAGTCCGAGACAGCTATGGCTACACCTTC. Amino acid sequence: CASSSPGVRDSYGYTF.

The sample holds a few counts of this clonotype. This sequence joins TRBV27 and TRBJ1-2, with TRBD1 matching over 11 bases. The CDR3 loop spans 16 amino acids. Germline V gene sequence: CDR1 MNHEY, CDR2 SMNVEV (reference sequence). V gave up 3 bases and J gave up 6 bases; unmatched junction bases: 9. CDR3 bases: TGTGCCAGCAGTTTCACCCCCGGACAGGGGGCACATGGCTACACCTTC. This gives the protein CASSFTPGQGAHGYTF.

This clonotype was seen a handful of times. The gene calls are TRBV12-3 or TRBV12-4 and TRBJ1-2, with 9 bases identical to TRBD1. This CDR3 has 16 amino acids. After removal of 1 base from V and 5 bases from J, the junction contained 8 bases not matched to a gene. The CDR3 DNA reads TGTGCCAGCAGTTTAGGAGAACAGGGGGCGACGTATGGCTACACCTTC. Its translation: CASSLGEQGATYGYTF.

This clonotype was seen ten or more times. The V call is TRBV28, the J call TRBJ2-7, with D perhaps being TRBD1 or TRBD2 (5 bases each). V dropped 6 bases and J dropped 0 bases, with 18 bases sitting between them. CDR1 and CDR2 from the germline V gene are MDHEN and SYDVKM. The CDR3 runs to 16 residues. As DNA, the CDR3 is TGTGCCAGCAGCCCCATTGGGGGAAAGAGCTCCTACGAGCAGTACTTC. As protein: CASSPIGGKSSYEQYF.

The chain has TRBV6-1 and TRBJ2-5; 8 nucleotides agree with TRBD1. Germline CDR1 reads MNHNS; CDR2 reads SASEGT. V lost 8 bases to trimming and J lost 11 bases; unmatched junction nucleotides: 19. The CDR3 consists of 15 residues. DNA of the CDR3: TGTGCCAGCGTTTTGAGTCGGACAGGGTTAGGTGAGCAGTACTTC. Protein product: CASVLSRTGLGEQYF.

This clonotype came up many times. The gene calls are TRBV12-3 or TRBV12-4 and TRBJ2-4; possibly TRBD1 for D (5 bases). This CDR3 has 14 amino acids. The V end lost 5 bases, the J end lost 0 bases, and 8 bases lay between the germline ends. The CDR3 here is CASSPQGAKNIQYF. CDR3 in DNA: TGTGCCAGCAGTCCCCAGGGAGCCAAAAACATTCAGTACTTC.

This clonotype showed up just a few times. This chain links TRBV10-3 with TRBJ2-7; 12 nucleotides line up with TRBD2. V lost 6 bases to trimming and J lost 0 bases; unmatched junction nucleotides: 12. The CDR3 extends over 18 amino acids. Germline-derived CDR1 and CDR2 are ENHRY and SYGVKD. In nucleotides, the CDR3 is TGTGCCATCAGGGTAACTAGCGGGGGGCCACAAGCCTCCTACGAGCAGTACTTC. This sequence encodes CAIRVTSGGPQASYEQYF.

The chain uses TRBV20-1 and TRBJ1-1; 9 bases are a match to TRBD1. CDR1 and CDR2 (germline): DFQATT, SNEGSKA (reference sequence). Losses at the gene ends were 0 bases for V and 1 base for J; bases not matched to a gene: 6. There are 16 residues in the CDR3. CDR3 protein: CSARDAATGGNTEAFF. The CDR3 DNA sequence: TGCAGTGCTAGAGACGCCGCGACAGGGGGGAACACTGAAGCTTTCTTT.

V gene TRBV7-2 combines with J gene TRBJ2-3; 10 positions agree with TRBD2. CDR1 and CDR2 from the germline V gene are SGHTA and FQGNSA. Trimming at V came to 1 base and at J to 0 bases, leaving 7 bases not matched to a gene. The CDR3 contains 18 residues. The CDR3 DNA is TGTGCCAGCAGCTTAGGTAGCGGGGGGCCAGCTAGCACAGATACGCAGTATTTT. Residues: CASSLGSGGPASTDTQYF.

The rearrangement joins TRBV7-2 to TRBJ1-4, with no clear D. CDR3 length: 15 residues. Germline lookup yields CDR1 SGHTA and CDR2 FQGNSA. Trimming cost V 2 bases and J 2 bases, with 9 bases left between them. The CDR3 loop reads CASSLTWATNEKLFF. The DNA for the CDR3 is TGTGCCAGCAGCTTAACATGGGCGACTAATGAAAAACTGTTTTTT.

The J gene is TRBJ2-7, the V gene TRBV20-1; D unresolved. Germline CDR1 and CDR2: DFQATT and SNEGSKA (reference sequence). The V gene lost 6 bases and the J gene lost 0 bases, with 18 bases spanning the gap. The CDR3 length is 15 residues. The CDR3 bases are TGCAGTGCAATCAAGGTCCCAACTTTCTCCTACGAGCAGTACTTC. It specifies CSAIKVPTFSYEQYF.

The chain combines TRBV11-2 with TRBJ2-1, with 8 bases lining up with TRBD2. The CDR3 is 15 residues long. Germline trimming cut 3 bases from V and 6 bases from J; bases unmatched to any gene: 7. Germline loops: CDR1 SGHAT, CDR2 FQNNGV. CDR3 loop: CASSFWTSRVNEQFF. CDR3 bases: TGTGCCAGCAGCTTTTGGACTAGCAGGGTCAATGAGCAGTTCTTC. The full variable domain, rest sourced from reference TRBV11-2 and TRBJ2-1, is EAGVAQSPRYKIIEKRQSVAFWCNPISGHATLYWYQQILGQGPKLLIQFQNNGVVDDSQLPKDRFSAERLKGVDSTLKIQPAKLEDSAVYLCASSFWTSRVNEQFFGPGTRLTVL.

V gene TRBV20-1 combines with J gene TRBJ1-1; tentative D call: TRBD1 (5 bases). Germline V gene data show CDR1 as DFQATT and CDR2 as SNEGSKA (reference sequence). V was shortened by 5 bases and J by 4 bases, with 17 bases between the two germline ends. The CDR3 extends over 14 amino acids. The CDR3 bases are TGCAGTGCTCCCGTGGGACGTATAGGCACTGAAGCTTTCTTT. Protein product: CSAPVGRIGTEAFF.

This rearrangement joins TRBV6-5 to TRBJ1-1, with 7 bases aligning to TRBD1. V lost 0 bases to trimming and J lost 8 bases; unmatched junction nucleotides: 3. The CDR3 has 13 amino acids. Germline CDR1 MNHEY, CDR2 SVGAGI. The CDR3 reads CASSYSAGGEAFF. The CDR3 region has the DNA TGTGCCAGCAGTTACTCCGCAGGGGGAGAAGCTTTCTTT.

The rearrangement links TRBV5-1 to TRBJ2-2; weak D call: TRBD1 (5 bases). Trimming took off 3 bases at V and 1 base at J, with 10 bases between the two ends. This CDR3 is built from 15 residues. Looked up from germline, CDR1 is SGHRS and CDR2 is YFSETQ. For the CDR3, the DNA is TGCGCCAGCAGCTGGAATACAGGGAACACCGGGGAGCTGTTTTTT. Residues: CASSWNTGNTGELFF.

This clonotype has a handful of counts. The genes are TRBV4-1 and TRBJ1-2; a weak D match, TRBD1 (5 bases). In germline, CDR1 is MGHRA, CDR2 YSYEKL. Trimming took off 0 bases at V and 4 bases at J, with 9 bases between the two ends. The CDR3 covers 14 residues. The chain's CDR3 is CASSQEGALYGYTF. The CDR3 nucleotides read TGCGCCAGCAGCCAAGAAGGGGCCCTCTATGGCTACACCTTC.

The J gene is TRBJ2-3, the V gene TRBV7-9, with 9 bases fitting TRBD2. J gave up 1 base and V 3 bases, and 5 bases lay outside the gene matches. Germline loops: CDR1 SEHNR, CDR2 FQNEAQ (reference sequence). This CDR3 contains 16 residues. CDR3 residues: CASSFGSSGGTDTQYF. CDR3 bases: TGTGCCAGCAGCTTTGGCTCTAGCGGGGGCACAGATACGCAGTATTTT.

The gene calls are TRBV27 and TRBJ1-1, with a weak D call TRBD1 (5 bases). Between the trimmed V and J ends, which lost 0 bases and 2 bases, there was a span of 10 bases. Germline V gene data show CDR1 as MNHEY and CDR2 as SMNVEV (reference sequence). This CDR3 has 15 amino acids. CDR3 protein: CASSLSKGLNTEAFF. In nucleotides, the CDR3 is TGTGCCAGCAGTTTATCGAAGGGGCTAAACACTGAAGCTTTCTTT.

The sample holds one count of this clonotype. An end of the junction differs from the germline gene, which may be a read error. The V and J genes are TRBV4-1 and TRBJ1-1; D remains ambiguous. The CDR3 is 16 amino acids. Germline V gives CDR1 MGHRA, CDR2 YSYEKL. The CDR3 reads CASSPPLKGRATEAFF. The CDR3 nucleotides are TGCGCCAGTAGCCCCCCCCTAAAGGGCCGCGCGACTGAAGCTTTCTTT.

The chain has TRBV6-5 and TRBJ2-3; D unresolved. Per germline, CDR1 MNHEY and CDR2 SVGAGI. The CDR3 runs to 14 residues. The V end lost 2 bases, the J end lost 2 bases, and 8 bases lay between the germline ends. In DNA, the CDR3 is TGTGCCAGCAGTTACAGAGAAACCACAGATACGCAGTATTTT. Its protein product is CASSYRETTDTQYF.

The J gene is TRBJ1-2, the V gene TRBV6-5; D is undetermined. V shed 8 bases and J shed 5 bases, with 15 bases lying between them. The germline V gene encodes CDR1 MNHEY and CDR2 SVGAGI. CDR3 length equals 13 residues. CDR3 residues: CASGVDTRYGYTF. CDR3 bases: TGTGCCAGCGGGGTCGATACGAGATATGGCTACACCTTC.

J is TRBJ2-5 and V is TRBV6-2 or TRBV6-3; D may be TRBD2 (5 bases). V lost 0 bases and J lost 0, with 17 bases in between. This CDR3 comprises 18 residues. Per the germline V gene, CDR1 is MNHEY and CDR2 is SVGEGT. The CDR3 DNA follows: TGTGCCAGCAGTTACTCGATTGGAGGAGAAGGGTACCAAGAGACCCAGTACTTC. Translating it yields CASSYSIGGEGYQETQYF.

The CDR3 sequence: CASSLRQGEGYGYTF. In nucleotides, the CDR3 is TGCGCCAGCAGCCTCCGACAGGGCGAAGGCTATGGCTACACCTTC. J is TRBJ1-2 and V is TRBV5-1; 7 bases agree with TRBD1. J was trimmed by 4 bases and V by 4 bases; bases with no gene match: 10. The CDR3 runs 15 residues. Germline V gene sequence: CDR1 SGHRS, CDR2 YFSETQ.

This clonotype was observed a handful of times. The chain combines TRBV20-1 with TRBJ1-6, with D possibly matching TRBD1 (5 bases). Trimming took off 6 bases at V and 5 bases at J, with 14 bases between the two ends. Germline V CDR1 and CDR2: DFQATT, SNEGSKA (reference sequence). This CDR3 has 14 residues. The CDR3 loop reads CSAKPGSDNSPLHF. DNA for the CDR3: TGCAGTGCCAAACCAGGGTCAGATAATTCACCCCTCCACTTT.